This T cell receptor (beta chain) was found in a study of T cells expressing NK-cell markers (dated by TCRdb to 2018 to 2021). About the full investigation: TCR beta-chain repertoires were profiled in sorted CD3+CD56+NKG2C+, CD3+CD56+NKG2C- and CD3+CD56-NKG2C+ T-cell subsets from several donors. Among the eight sequenced donors, seven were HCMV-seropositive and one was HCMV-seronegative. Randomly selected healthy volunteers, three men and five women, were used as the eight sequenced donors. Illumina HiSeq 2000/2500, MiSeq or NextSeq was used to sequence libraries as 2 x 150 bp reads.

To determine HCMV serostatus, a commercial ELISA kit was used to detect HCMV-specific IgG in serum. Ficoll density gradient centrifugation was used to isolate peripheral blood mononuclear cells from blood. Looking up the germline V gene yields CDR1 SGHTA and CDR2 FQGTGA. The CDR3 runs 15 residues from the cysteine to the phenylalanine. No DNA accompanies this entry. The instrument given in TCRdb is Illumina HiSeq 2000. The TCR beta cDNA libraries were made using 5'RACE template switching, a step that added both a universal primer site and unique molecular identifiers. cDNA synthesis was primed from the TCR beta constant segment, followed by two successive PCR amplification steps. Concerning the study's data processing: MIGEC was used to demultiplex reads and group the reads by UMI, and MiTCR was used to assemble and quantify clonotypes. Only TCR cDNA sequences supported by at least two reads were kept to exclude erroneous sequences. Downstream repertoire analysis used the tcR package, and clonotypes were matched across fractions by CDR3 nucleotide sequence plus V segment. VDJmatch was used to annotate antigen specificity against VDJdb, with one amino acid substitution in CDR3 permitted. TCRdb reanalyzed the reads, keeping one entry per CDR3 protein sequence and omitting DNA. The V and J calls and clone size are TCRdb's, not the authors'. The sample's clone listing holds 500,000 to 700,000 distinct CDR3 sequences. Around 3.3% of the sample is held by the ten biggest clonotypes.

What the work shows at the level of the full study, not this receptor alone: Those dominant clonotypes were again the most abundant among CD3+CD56-NKG2C+ cells in a few donors, at about 25-60.1%. It remained unclear whether the expanded NKG2C-expressing T cell clones were specific for HCMV antigens. In six donors, the dominant CD3+CD56+NKG2C+ clonotypes were among the top 10 CD8+ clonotypes and accounted for 1.0-7.0% of CD8+ T cells.

Note on this clonotype: There is no known antigen for this receptor.

This receptor was identified in a young man in good health. Donor details come from another sample of the same person, matched by shared clones. Input material: blood T cells: a sorted CD56 or NKG2C T cell subset, CD4+ or CD8+ T cells, or bulk PBMC T cells (not recorded which). Here the chain combines TRBV7-3 and TRBJ2-5; TCRdb lists TRBD1, though no DNA is available to test this call. CDR3 loop: CASSFLGGQQETQYF. Full variable domain (CDR3 extended with the reference TRBV7-3 and TRBJ2-5 proteins): GAGVSQTPSNKVTEKGKYVELRCDPISGHTALYWYRQSLGQGPEFLIYFQGTGAADDSGLPNDRFFAVRPEGSVSTLKIQRTERGDSAVYLCASSFLGGQQETQYFGPGTRLLVL.